Listed below are T cell receptor beta chains from one sample, sequenced in a study of OX40 agonist ivuxolimab in advanced cancers. Libraries were prepared by immunoSEQ multiplex PCR; TCRdb keeps only in-frame clonotypes and omits some of them. Seen here are approximately 82,000 clones, approximately 87% observed once, and the top ten hold around 0.56%. This specimen consisted of CD4+ or CD8+ T cells sorted from blood, obtained in a trial of the OX40 agonist ivuxolimab. Source of these receptors: an adult with an advanced solid tumor such as melanoma, head and neck, liver or kidney cancer. The conserved cysteine and the conserved F or W are not part of the CDR3 here. Fields, in order: CDR3 length, V gene, J gene, CDR3 protein.

11,TRBV30,TRBJ2-5,AWSRQGQETQY
12,TRBV15,TRBJ1-1,ATSRADRGREAF
13,TRBV21-1,TRBJ1-1,ASSKERGDYTEAF
11,TRBV19,TRBJ2-5,ASSRQIQETQY
14,TRBV5-5,TRBJ1-5,ASSLDGRGHNQPQH
11,TRBV29-1,TRBJ2-5,SVEENSGETQY
12,TRBV30,TRBJ1-2,AWRDRGRLYGYT
10,TRBV4-3,TRBJ1-6,ASSLGSPPLH
9,TRBV20-1,TRBJ2-5,SASFSETQY
10,TRBV19,TRBJ1-1,ASSRVGTEAF
12,TRBV7-9,TRBJ1-4,ASSKGQGDEKLF
12,TRBV7-2,TRBJ1-1,ASSLVPGDTEAF
13,TRBV7-9,TRBJ2-5,ASSLVSGPQETQY
14,TRBV10-3,TRBJ2-3,AITPTSGSSTDTQY
12,TRBV30,TRBJ1-6,AWSGGQDNSPLH
12,TRBV5-6,TRBJ1-2,ASSLTGPNYGYT
13,TRBV18,TRBJ2-1,ASSLTTDPYNEQF
15,TRBV9,TRBJ2-1,ASSPSMNGGSYNEQF
14,TRBV25-1,TRBJ2-3,ASSEWTSGRADTQY
12,TRBV5-6,TRBJ1-1,ASGFRTVNTEAF
11,TRBV28,TRBJ1-3,ASSPNMGNTIY
10,TRBV5-6,TRBJ2-2,ASSFYTGELF
10,TRBV6-6,TRBJ1-1,ASRGQNTEAF
13,TRBV15,TRBJ2-1,ATSRDLDRYNEQF
11,TRBV27,TRBJ2-3,ASSFTTGDTQY
13,TRBV11-2,TRBJ1-2,ASTLLEPRSLGYT
11,TRBV6-6,TRBJ2-7,ASSSGGIYEQY
12,TRBV12-5,TRBJ2-3,ASGLDYRTDTQY
12,TRBV5-1,TRBJ2-7,ASSFSVTSYEQY
12,TRBV2,TRBJ1-1,ASSPRTDYPEAF
14,TRBV5-4,TRBJ2-1,ASSLGTSGAYNEQF
11,TRBV30,TRBJ2-7,AWSRDGGFEQY
10,TRBV6-5,TRBJ2-2,ASSYNTGELF
14,TRBV25-1,TRBJ1-4,AGKPGTGETNEKLF